These 18 T cell receptor beta chains were sequenced from one sample in a study of early T cells in non-severe SARS-CoV-2 infection. From the 5' RACE reads, TCRdb called clonotypes with MiXCR, one entry per CDR3 protein. The sample yields about 56,000 distinct CDR3 sequences, about 16% seen once. This sample comprised whole blood, obtained at baseline. Receptors were obtained from an adult who was a healthcare worker with PCR-confirmed SARS-CoV-2 infection or an uninfected control (not recorded which).

The chain uses TRBV12-3 or TRBV12-4 and TRBJ2-3, with 8 bases identical to TRBD2. V shed 5 bases and J 4 bases; nucleotides not matched to a gene: 5. The CDR3 totals 14 residues. Here the CDR3 DNA reads TGTGCCAGCAGTCTTCGGGGGGGCCCAGATACGCAGTATTTT. Translation: CASSLRGGPDTQYF.

J is TRBJ1-4 and V is TRBV14; D unresolved. CDR1 is SGHDN, CDR2 FVKESK, per germline. V was shortened by 4 bases and J by 0 bases, with 9 bases between the two germline ends. CDR3 length: 15 amino acids. Here the CDR3 DNA reads TGTGCCAGCAGCCGGCCGTTTGCAACTAATGAAAAACTGTTTTTT. It yields the protein CASSRPFATNEKLFF.

This clonotype was counted ten times or more. This chain links TRBV12-3 or TRBV12-4 with TRBJ2-1; TRBD2 aligns across 14 bases. This CDR3 spans 15 amino acids. With 1 base clipped from V and 9 bases from J, the junction kept 2 bases outside the gene matches. In nucleotides, the CDR3 is TGTGCCAGCAGTTTAGGACTAGCGGGAGGGACTGAGCAGTTCTTC. As protein: CASSLGLAGGTEQFF.

In its sample, this clonotype was seen many times. The CDR3 reads CSASQQGSNIQYF. CDR3 bases: TGCAGTGCTTCTCAACAGGGATCCAACATTCAGTACTTC. The chain combines TRBV20-1 with TRBJ2-4, with D perhaps TRBD1 (6 bases). Germline V gene sequence: CDR1 DFQATT, CDR2 SNEGSKA (reference sequence). The length of the CDR3 is 13 residues. Trimming cost V 5 bases and J 7 bases, with 15 bases left between them.

This clonotype has just a few counts. V gene TRBV12-3 or TRBV12-4 combines with J gene TRBJ1-5; no clear D. CDR3 size: 13 residues. The germline V and J ends were trimmed by 1 base and 5 bases, with 6 bases remaining between them. The CDR3 DNA reads as TGTGCCAGCAGTTTAGACACATATCAGCCCCAGCATTTT. This encodes CASSLDTYQPQHF.

The CDR3 DNA follows: TGCGCCAGCAGCCCGGACGGAAACTACGAGCAGTACTTC. Amino acid sequence: CASSPDGNYEQYF. J is TRBJ2-7 and V is TRBV5-1; unclear D gene. Germline CDR1 is SGHRS and CDR2 is YFSETQ. This CDR3 comprises 13 residues. V was clipped by 4 bases and J by 3 bases, with 11 bases between them.

This clonotype was detected only a few times. The V call is TRBV3-1, the J call TRBJ2-5; 10 bases are a match to TRBD2. Trimming took 4 bases from V and 5 from J; bases not matched to a gene: 7. CDR3 length equals 15 residues. CDR1 and CDR2 (germline): LGHDT, YNNKEL (reference sequence). DNA for the CDR3: TGTGCCAGCAGCCTTCTAGCGGGAGCGCGTGAGACCCAGTACTTC. This gives the protein CASSLLAGARETQYF.

The rearrangement uses TRBV20-1 and TRBJ2-7; 12 bases agree with TRBD2. Germline loops: CDR1 DFQATT, CDR2 SNEGSKA (reference sequence). Losses at the gene ends were 1 base for V and 3 bases for J; bases not matched to a gene: 7. The CDR3 runs to 16 residues. The CDR3 DNA sequence: TGCAGTGCTAGAGGGAGGACTAGCGGGATGAACTACGAGCAGTACTTC. Protein sequence: CSARGRTSGMNYEQYF.

The CDR3 spells CASSPQGLAGVNEQFF. The CDR3 DNA reads as TGTGCCAGCTCACCGCAGGGACTAGCGGGAGTCAATGAGCAGTTCTTC. The rearrangement links TRBV18 to TRBJ2-1, with 14 bases identical to TRBD2. The CDR3 is 16 residues long. Trimming cost V 3 bases and J 6 bases; bases outside gene matches: 4. Germline V CDR1 and CDR2: KGHSH, LQKENI.

Ten or more counts support this clonotype. The J gene is TRBJ2-1, the V gene TRBV24-1, with a weak D call TRBD2 (6 bases). Germline V gene data show CDR1 as KGHDR and CDR2 as SFDVKD. V lost 9 bases and J lost 7, with 9 bases in between. The CDR3 has 11 residues. CDR3 sequence (DNA): TGTGCCACCTCCCGGGGGAATGAGCAGTTCTTC. Encoded protein: CATSRGNEQFF.

The chain is built from TRBV6-5 and TRBJ2-5; D gene uncertain. The V gene's germline CDR1 is MNHEY and CDR2 SVGAGI. The CDR3 runs to 13 residues. The V and J ends lost 2 bases and 7 bases respectively, with 11 bases between them. The CDR3 DNA reads as TGTGCCAGCAGTTACGTCTCCTTCGGGACCCAGTACTTC. Translating gives CASSYVSFGTQYF.

This clonotype has a count of ten or more. V usage is TRBV19 and J usage is TRBJ2-4; D not resolved. CDR1 and CDR2 from the germline V gene are LNHDA and SQIVND (reference sequence). V dropped 5 bases and J dropped 1 base, with 12 bases sitting between them. The CDR3 contains 15 residues. The CDR3 here is CASSLQDPAKNIQYF. For the CDR3, the DNA is TGTGCCAGTAGTCTCCAGGACCCTGCCAAAAACATTCAGTACTTC.

The sample holds a few counts of this clonotype. This sequence joins TRBV1 and TRBJ1-2. TRBV1 is designated a pseudogene. The CDR3 extends over 13 amino acids. For the CDR3, the DNA is TGCACCAGCAGCCAGGGATCCCTACGTGGCTACACCTTC. This gives the protein CTSSQGSLRGYTF.

The V and J genes are TRBV11-2 and TRBJ2-2; TRBD1 or TRBD2 may be the D gene (5 bases each). The CDR3 consists of 13 residues. V was pared by 9 bases and J by 6 bases, with 14 bases between. The germline gives CDR1 SGHAT, CDR2 FQNNGV. CDR3 loop: CASSNGAAGELFF. Written as DNA, the CDR3 is TGTGCCAGTTCTAACGGGGCCGCCGGGGAGCTGTTTTTT.

The rearrangement uses TRBV6-5 and TRBJ2-2; 7 positions agree with TRBD1. The germline V gene encodes CDR1 MNHEY and CDR2 SVGAGI. V dropped 5 bases and J dropped 9; count of bases not matched to a gene: 12. This CDR3 spans 15 amino acids. The CDR3 sequence is CASSRTGENVRELFF. The CDR3 DNA reads as TGTGCCAGCAGTCGGACAGGCGAAAACGTCAGGGAGCTGTTTTTT.

This clonotype came up a few times. The V call is TRBV7-2, the J call TRBJ2-1, with TRBD2 matching 8 bases. The V and J ends lost 1 base and 2 bases, in that order; junction bases with no gene match: 7. The CDR3 runs to 17 residues. The germline V gene has CDR1 SGHTA and CDR2 FQGNSA. CDR3 DNA: TGTGCCAGCAGCTTAGTGGGTATCGGGAGGGCCTACAATGAGCAGTTCTTC. The encoded protein is CASSLVGIGRAYNEQFF.

Ten or more counts support this clonotype. The rearrangement uses TRBV19 and TRBJ2-1; 12 bases fit TRBD2. The J segment lost 5 bases and the V segment lost 7 bases, leaving 3 bases of the junction unmatched. Germline assignment: CDR1 LNHDA and CDR2 SQIVND (reference sequence). The CDR3 has 14 residues. In DNA, the CDR3 is TGTGCCAGTACGACTAGCGGGGGAGACAATGAGCAGTTCTTC. It codes for CASTTSGGDNEQFF.

This clonotype was counted at least ten times. The rearrangement uses TRBV5-6 and TRBJ2-2, with D possibly called TRBD1 or TRBD2 (5 bases each). V was trimmed by 0 bases and J by 6 bases, leaving 15 bases between them. The CDR3 loop spans 16 amino acids. Germline V gives CDR1 SGHDT, CDR2 YYEEEE. CDR3 loop: CASSLAGTGAAGELFF. In nucleotides, the CDR3 is TGTGCCAGCAGCTTGGCCGGGACCGGGGCGGCCGGGGAGCTGTTTTTT.